This T cell receptor beta chain comes out of a study of cytomegalovirus exposure and HLA in healthy donors. PCR used 60 Vbeta primers and 13 Jbeta primers. Sequencing was performed with immunoSEQ multiplex PCR; in TCRdb, only in-frame clones are kept and a portion is missing. The sample table sets out 30,000 to 35,000 clones. The ends were cut back, 3 bases at V and 5 bases at J, with 14 bases in the middle. The CDR3 loop spans 14 amino acids. CDR1 is SGDLS, CDR2 YYNGEE, per germline. As regards this clone: Antigen unknown.

General study points: TRBV6-2, TRBV6-3 and some other V segments were unresolvable in 87-base-pair reads. Further analysis, carried out later, found HLA-associated TCR beta chains more clonally expanded than equally common other chains. Most TCR sequences proved rare, with some public TCRs found in many donors.

Sequencing was done on a sample of PBMCs. This clonotype originated in a woman between 40 and 50 years old in good health and CMV-seropositive. V usage is TRBV9 and J usage is TRBJ1-2; a weak D match, TRBD1 (6 bases). CDR3 amino acids: CASSDLRGAYGYTF. In DNA, the CDR3 is TGTGCCAGCAGCGATCTTCGGGGGGCGTATGGCTACACCTTC.